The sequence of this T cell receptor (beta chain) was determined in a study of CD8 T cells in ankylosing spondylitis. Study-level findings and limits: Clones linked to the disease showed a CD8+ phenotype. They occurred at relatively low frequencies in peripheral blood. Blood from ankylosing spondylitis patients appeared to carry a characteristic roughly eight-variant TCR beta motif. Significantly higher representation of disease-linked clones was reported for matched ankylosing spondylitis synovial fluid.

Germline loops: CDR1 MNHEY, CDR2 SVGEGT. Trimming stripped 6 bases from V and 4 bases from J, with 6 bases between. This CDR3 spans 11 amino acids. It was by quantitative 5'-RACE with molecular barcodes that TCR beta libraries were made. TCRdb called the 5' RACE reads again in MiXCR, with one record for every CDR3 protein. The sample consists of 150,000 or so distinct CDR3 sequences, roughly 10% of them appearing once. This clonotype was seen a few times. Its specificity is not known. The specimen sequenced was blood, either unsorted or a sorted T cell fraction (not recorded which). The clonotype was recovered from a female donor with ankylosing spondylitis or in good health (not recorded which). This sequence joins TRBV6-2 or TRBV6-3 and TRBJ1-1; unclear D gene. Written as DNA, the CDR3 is TGTGCCAGCAGGTGGTCCACTGAAGCTTTCTTT. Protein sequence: CASRWSTEAFF.